One TCR beta chain is described in this entry. Regions amplified from RNA transcripts were the TCR beta CDR3 regions. A first-round RT-PCR of the TCR CDR3 used the HTBI primer set. Using its own MiXCR run on the multiplex PCR reads, TCRdb lists one record per CDR3 protein. The sample consists of about 530,000 distinct CDR3 sequences, 17% of them appearing once. This entry comes from a study of T cells in Graves' hyperthyroidism and ophthalmopathy. Germline CDR1 LNHNV, CDR2 YYDKDF (reference sequence). CDR3 length: 18 amino acids. The V segment lost 0 bases and the J segment 6 bases; nucleotides outside the gene matches: 13.

The sequenced material came from blood. This clonotype was obtained from a woman between 18 and 29 years old with Graves' ophthalmopathy. The chain is built from TRBV15 and TRBJ2-1; TRBD2 matches 8 bases. DNA for the CDR3: TGTGCCACCAGCAGAGATAGGGGGTTGAGGACTAGCAGCAATGAGCAGTTCTTC. It codes for CATSRDRGLRTSSNEQFF.